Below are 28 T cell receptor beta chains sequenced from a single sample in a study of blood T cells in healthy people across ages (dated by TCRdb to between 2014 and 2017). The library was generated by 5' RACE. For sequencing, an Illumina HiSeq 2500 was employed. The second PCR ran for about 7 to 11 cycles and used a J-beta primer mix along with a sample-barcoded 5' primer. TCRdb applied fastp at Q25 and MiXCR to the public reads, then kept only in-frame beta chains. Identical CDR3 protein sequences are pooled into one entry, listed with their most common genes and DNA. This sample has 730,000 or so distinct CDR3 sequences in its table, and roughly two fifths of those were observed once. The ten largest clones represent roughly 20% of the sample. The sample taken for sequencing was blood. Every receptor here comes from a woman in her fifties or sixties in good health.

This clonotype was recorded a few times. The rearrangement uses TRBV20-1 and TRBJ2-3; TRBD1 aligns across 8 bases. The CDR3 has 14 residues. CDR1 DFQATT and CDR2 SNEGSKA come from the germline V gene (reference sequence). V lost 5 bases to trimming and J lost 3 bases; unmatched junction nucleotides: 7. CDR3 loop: CSAGTGGGTDTQYF. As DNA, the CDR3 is TGCAGTGCTGGAACAGGGGGAGGTACAGATACGCAGTATTTT.

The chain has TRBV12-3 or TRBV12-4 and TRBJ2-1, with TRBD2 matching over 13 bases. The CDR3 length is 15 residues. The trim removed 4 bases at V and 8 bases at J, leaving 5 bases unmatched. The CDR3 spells CASSSGLAGTYEQFF. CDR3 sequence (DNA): TGTGCCAGCAGTTCGGGACTAGCGGGAACCTATGAGCAGTTCTTC.

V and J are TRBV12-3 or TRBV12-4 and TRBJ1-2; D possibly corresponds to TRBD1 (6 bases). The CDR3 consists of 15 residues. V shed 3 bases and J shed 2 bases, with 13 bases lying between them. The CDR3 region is CASSFAGEVNYGYTF. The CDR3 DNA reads TGTGCCAGCAGTTTCGCAGGGGAGGTGAACTATGGCTACACCTTC.

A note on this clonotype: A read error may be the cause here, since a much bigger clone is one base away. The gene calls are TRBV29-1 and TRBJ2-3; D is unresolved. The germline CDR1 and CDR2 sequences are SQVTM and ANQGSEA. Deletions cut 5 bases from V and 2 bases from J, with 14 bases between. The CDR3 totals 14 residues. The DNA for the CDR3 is TGCAGCGTTCGAGCCGGGCACAACACAGATACGCAGTATTTT. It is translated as CSVRAGHNTDTQYF.

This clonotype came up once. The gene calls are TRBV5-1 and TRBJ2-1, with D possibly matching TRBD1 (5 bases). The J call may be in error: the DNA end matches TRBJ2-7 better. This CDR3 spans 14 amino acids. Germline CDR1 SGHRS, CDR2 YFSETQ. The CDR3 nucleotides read TGCGCCAGCAGCTTGGAAGACAGACACAATGAGCAGTACTTC. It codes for CASSLEDRHNEQYF.

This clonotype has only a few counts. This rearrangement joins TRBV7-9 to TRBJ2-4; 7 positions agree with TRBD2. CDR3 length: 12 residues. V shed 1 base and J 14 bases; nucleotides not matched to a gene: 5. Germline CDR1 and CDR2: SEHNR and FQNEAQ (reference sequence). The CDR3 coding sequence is TGTGCCAGCAGCTTAGAGGGGACTACTGAGTACTTC. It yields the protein CASSLEGTTEYF. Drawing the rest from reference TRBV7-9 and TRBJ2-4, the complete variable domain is DTGVSQNPRHKITKRGQNVTFRCDPISEHNRLYWYRQTLGQGPEFLTYFQNEAQLEKSRLLSDRFSAERPKGSFSTLEIQRTEQGDSAMYLCASSLEGTTEYFGAGTRLSVL.

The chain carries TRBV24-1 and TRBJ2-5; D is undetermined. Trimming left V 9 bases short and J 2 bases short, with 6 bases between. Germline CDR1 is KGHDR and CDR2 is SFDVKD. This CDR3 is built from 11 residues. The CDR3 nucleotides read TGTGCCACCGGGTTTCAAGAGACCCAGTACTTC. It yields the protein CATGFQETQYF.

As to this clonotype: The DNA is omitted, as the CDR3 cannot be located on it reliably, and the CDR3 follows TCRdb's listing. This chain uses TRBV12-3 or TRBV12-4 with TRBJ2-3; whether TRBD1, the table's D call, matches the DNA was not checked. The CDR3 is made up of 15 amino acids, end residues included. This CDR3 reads CASSFGEGWLNTQYF.

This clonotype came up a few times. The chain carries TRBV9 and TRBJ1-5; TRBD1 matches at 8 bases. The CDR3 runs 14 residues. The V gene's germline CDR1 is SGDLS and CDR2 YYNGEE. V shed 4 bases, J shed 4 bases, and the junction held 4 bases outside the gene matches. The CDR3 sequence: CASSPGDRNQPQHF. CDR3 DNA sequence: TGTGCCAGCAGCCCAGGGGACAGGAATCAGCCCCAGCATTTT.

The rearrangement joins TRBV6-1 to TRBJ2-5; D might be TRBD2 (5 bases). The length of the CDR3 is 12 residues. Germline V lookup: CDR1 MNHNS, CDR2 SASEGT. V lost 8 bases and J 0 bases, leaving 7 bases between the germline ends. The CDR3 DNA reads TGTGCCAGCGAGGGTTACCAAGAGACCCAGTACTTC. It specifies CASEGYQETQYF.

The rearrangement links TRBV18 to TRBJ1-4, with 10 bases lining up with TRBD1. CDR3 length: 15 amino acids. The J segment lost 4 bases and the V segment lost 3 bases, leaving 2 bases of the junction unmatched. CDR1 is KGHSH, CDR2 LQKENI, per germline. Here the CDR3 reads CASSPGQGSNEKLFF. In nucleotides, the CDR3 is TGTGCCAGCTCACCGGGACAGGGGAGTAATGAAAAACTGTTTTTT.

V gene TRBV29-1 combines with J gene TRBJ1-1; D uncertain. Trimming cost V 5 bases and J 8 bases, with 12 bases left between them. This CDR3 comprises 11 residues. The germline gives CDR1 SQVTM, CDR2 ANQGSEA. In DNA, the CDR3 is TGCAGCGTTCCCAGGTGGGGAGAAGCTTTCTTT. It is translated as CSVPRWGEAFF.

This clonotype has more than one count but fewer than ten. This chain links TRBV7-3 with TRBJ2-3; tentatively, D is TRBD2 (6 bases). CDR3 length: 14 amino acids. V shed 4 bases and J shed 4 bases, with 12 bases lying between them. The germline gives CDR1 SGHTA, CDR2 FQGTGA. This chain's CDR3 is CASSSTAGSDTQYF. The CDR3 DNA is TGTGCCAGCAGCTCTACAGCGGGCTCAGATACGCAGTATTTT.

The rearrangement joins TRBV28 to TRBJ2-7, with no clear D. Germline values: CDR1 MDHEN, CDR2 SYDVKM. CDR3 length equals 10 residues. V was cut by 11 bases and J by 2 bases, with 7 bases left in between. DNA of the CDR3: TGTGCCTCCGGGCCCTACGAGCAGTACTTC. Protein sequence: CASGPYEQYF. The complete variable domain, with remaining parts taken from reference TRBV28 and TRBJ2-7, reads DVKVTQSSRYLVKRTGEKVFLECVQDMDHENMFWYRQDPGLGLRLIYFSYDVKMKEKGDIPEGYSVSREKKERFSLILESASTNQTSMYLCASGPYEQYFGPGTRLTVT.

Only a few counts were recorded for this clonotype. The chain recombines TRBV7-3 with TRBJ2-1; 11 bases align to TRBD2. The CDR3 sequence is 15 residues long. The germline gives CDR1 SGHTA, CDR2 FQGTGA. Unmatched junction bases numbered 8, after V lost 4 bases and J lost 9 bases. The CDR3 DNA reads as TGTGCCAGCAGCTATACTAGCGGGAGTGGTGGTGAGCAGTTCTTC. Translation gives CASSYTSGSGGEQFF.

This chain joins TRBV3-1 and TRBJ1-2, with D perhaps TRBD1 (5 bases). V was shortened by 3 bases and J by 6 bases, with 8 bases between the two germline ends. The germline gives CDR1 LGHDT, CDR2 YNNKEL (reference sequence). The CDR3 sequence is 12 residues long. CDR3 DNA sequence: TGTGCCAGCAGCCATGGGGGGGATGGCTACACCTTC. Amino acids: CASSHGGDGYTF.

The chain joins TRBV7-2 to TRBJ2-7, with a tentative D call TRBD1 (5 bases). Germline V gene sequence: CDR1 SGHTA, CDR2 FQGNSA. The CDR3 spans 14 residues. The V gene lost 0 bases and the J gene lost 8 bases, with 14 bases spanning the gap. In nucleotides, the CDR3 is TGTGCCAGCAGCTTAGCGCTGGGGCAACAAAAGCAGTACTTC. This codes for CASSLALGQQKQYF.

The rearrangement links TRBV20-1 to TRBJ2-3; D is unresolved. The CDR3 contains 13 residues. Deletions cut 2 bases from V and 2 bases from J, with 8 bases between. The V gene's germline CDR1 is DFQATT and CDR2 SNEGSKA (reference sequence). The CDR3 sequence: CSARPFPTDTQYF. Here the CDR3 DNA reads TGCAGTGCTAGACCCTTCCCCACAGATACGCAGTATTTT.

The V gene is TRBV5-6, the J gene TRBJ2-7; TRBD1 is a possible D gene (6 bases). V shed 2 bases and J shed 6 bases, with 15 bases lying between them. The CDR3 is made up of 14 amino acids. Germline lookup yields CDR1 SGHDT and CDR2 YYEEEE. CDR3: CASSFGQTHCEQYF. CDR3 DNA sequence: TGTGCCAGCAGCTTCGGACAGACTCACTGCGAGCAGTACTTC.

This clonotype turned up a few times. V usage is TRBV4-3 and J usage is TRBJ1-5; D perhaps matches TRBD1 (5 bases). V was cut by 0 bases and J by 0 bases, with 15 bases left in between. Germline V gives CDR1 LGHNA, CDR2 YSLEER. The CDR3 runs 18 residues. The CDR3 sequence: CASSQEDHRIYSNQPQHF. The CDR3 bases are TGCGCCAGCAGCCAAGAGGATCACAGGATCTATAGCAATCAGCCCCAGCATTTT.

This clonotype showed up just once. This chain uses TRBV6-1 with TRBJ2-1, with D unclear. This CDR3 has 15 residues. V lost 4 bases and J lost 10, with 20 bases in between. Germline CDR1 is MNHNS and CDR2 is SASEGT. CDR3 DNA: TGTGCCAGCAGTGGAGCGACCGGAAGCTCCTACGAGCAGTTCTTC. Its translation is CASSGATGSSYEQFF.

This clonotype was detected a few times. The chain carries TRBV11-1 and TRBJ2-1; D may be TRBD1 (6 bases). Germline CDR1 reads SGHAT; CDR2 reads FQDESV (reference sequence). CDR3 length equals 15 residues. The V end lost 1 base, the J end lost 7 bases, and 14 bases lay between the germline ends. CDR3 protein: CASSLVTGFWNEQFF. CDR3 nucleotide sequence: TGTGCCAGCAGCTTAGTTACAGGGTTTTGGAATGAGCAGTTCTTC.

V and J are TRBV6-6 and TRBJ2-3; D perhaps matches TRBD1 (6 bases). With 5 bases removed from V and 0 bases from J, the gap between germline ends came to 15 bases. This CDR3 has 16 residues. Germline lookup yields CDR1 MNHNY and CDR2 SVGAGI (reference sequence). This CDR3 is CASSPDRTASTDTQYF. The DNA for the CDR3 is TGTGCCAGCAGTCCCGATCGGACAGCGAGCACAGATACGCAGTATTTT.

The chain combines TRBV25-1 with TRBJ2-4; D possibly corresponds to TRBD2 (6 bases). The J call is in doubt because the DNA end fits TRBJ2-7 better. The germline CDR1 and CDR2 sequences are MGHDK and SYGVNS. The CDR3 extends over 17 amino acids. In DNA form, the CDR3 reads TGTGCCAGCAGTGAATTAGCGGTAGCGGACACGGGGGACGAGCAGTACTTC. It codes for CASSELAVADTGDEQYF.

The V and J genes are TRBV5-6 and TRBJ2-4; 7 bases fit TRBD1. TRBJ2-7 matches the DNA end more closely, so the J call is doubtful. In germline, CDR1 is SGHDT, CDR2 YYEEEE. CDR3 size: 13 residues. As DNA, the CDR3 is TGTGCCAGCAGCAGGAACAGGGGCGACGAGCAGTACTTC. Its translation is CASSRNRGDEQYF.

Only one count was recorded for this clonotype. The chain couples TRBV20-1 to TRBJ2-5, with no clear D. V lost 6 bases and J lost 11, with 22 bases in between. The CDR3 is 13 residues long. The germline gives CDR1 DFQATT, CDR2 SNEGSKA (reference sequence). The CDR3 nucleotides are TGCAGTGCCACCGGGCCCGGAAAATCATTGCAGTACTTC. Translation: CSATGPGKSLQYF.

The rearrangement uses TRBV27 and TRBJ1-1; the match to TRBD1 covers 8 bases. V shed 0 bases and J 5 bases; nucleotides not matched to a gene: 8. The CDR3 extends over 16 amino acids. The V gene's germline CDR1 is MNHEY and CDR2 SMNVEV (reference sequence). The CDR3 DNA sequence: TGTGCCAGCAGTTTATCGGGACAGGTATTAAGGACTGAAGCTTTCTTT. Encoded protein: CASSLSGQVLRTEAFF.

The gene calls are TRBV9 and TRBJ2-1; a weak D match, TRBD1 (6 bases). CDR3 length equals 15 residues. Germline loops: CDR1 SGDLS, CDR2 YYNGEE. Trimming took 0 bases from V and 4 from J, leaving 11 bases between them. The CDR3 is CASSVEGDQYNEQFF. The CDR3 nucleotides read TGTGCCAGCAGCGTAGAGGGGGATCAGTACAATGAGCAGTTCTTC.